This T cell receptor (beta chain) derives from a study of vaccination and CD4 T cells after COVID-19. Treatment of the sample: approximately 9-day PBMC culture with coronavirus spike peptide pools or control peptides (ViraFEST assay). CDR1 MDHEN and CDR2 SYDVKM come from the germline V gene. This CDR3 is 13 amino acids long. V dropped 5 bases and J dropped 5 bases, with 9 bases sitting between them. The Oncomine TCR Beta short-read assay generated sequence data from the DNA of cultured CD4+ T cells. TCRdb reprocessed the PCR reads with MiXCR, giving one entry per CDR3 protein. Here the sample spans about 10,000 distinct CDR3 sequences, 25% to 35% being singletons. This clonotype was seen a handful of times. The target antigen is unknown.

This rearrangement joins TRBV28 to TRBJ1-4, with D hard to call. The material sequenced was CD4+ T cells from blood, cultured in vitro, taken after SARS-CoV-2 vaccination. This clonotype was sampled from a human donor who had recovered from COVID-19. CDR3 in DNA: TGTGCCAGCAGTGGCCGGCGGAATGAAAAACTGTTTTTT. It specifies CASSGRRNEKLFF.